Presented here are 16 T cell receptor beta chains from one specimen sequenced in a study of type 1 regulatory T cells. Each CDR3 protein is one row after TCRdb ran MiXCR on the reads. The data show about 100,000 distinct CDR3 sequences, roughly 28% seen once. The material sequenced was CD4+ T cells, either the whole sample or a sorted fraction (not recorded which). The receptor source for this set is a human donor in good health.

This chain joins TRBV5-1 and TRBJ1-4, with 7 bases fitting TRBD1. V lost 0 bases, J lost 5 bases, and 1 base stayed unmatched. The CDR3 runs 14 residues. Germline CDR1 is SGHRS and CDR2 is YFSETQ. The CDR3 region has the DNA TGCGCCAGCAGCTTGGGGGACAGAAATGAAAAACTGTTTTTT. This codes for CASSLGDRNEKLFF.

The chain combines TRBV7-2 with TRBJ2-7; TRBD2 aligns across 7 bases. Germline V gene sequence: CDR1 SGHTA, CDR2 FQGNSA. After removal of 5 bases from V and 3 bases from J, the junction contained 13 bases not matched to a gene. This CDR3 region has 16 residues. The CDR3 nucleotides are TGTGCCAGCAGCCCCCCGGGAGGCTGGGTGATCTACGAGCAGTACTTC. Amino acid sequence: CASSPPGGWVIYEQYF.

This clonotype turned up a few times. The chain couples TRBV28 to TRBJ2-7; tentative D call: TRBD1 (6 bases). This CDR3 spans 12 amino acids. Per germline, CDR1 MDHEN and CDR2 SYDVKM. In nucleotides, the CDR3 is TGTGTGGCGGCAAGGGGGAACTACGAGCAGTACTTC. Its translation is CVAARGNYEQYF.

The chain carries TRBV20-1 and TRBJ2-3, with unresolved D. There are 14 residues in the CDR3. Deletions cut 1 base from V and 2 bases from J, with 10 bases between. The germline V gene encodes CDR1 DFQATT and CDR2 SNEGSKA (reference sequence). The CDR3 loop reads CSARVLQNTDTQYF. The CDR3 DNA follows: TGCAGTGCTAGAGTTCTACAGAACACAGATACGCAGTATTTT.

This sequence joins TRBV12-3 or TRBV12-4 and TRBJ1-6; D is perhaps TRBD1 (6 bases). The CDR3 sequence is 14 residues long. The germline V and J ends were trimmed by 2 bases and 7 bases, with 9 bases remaining between them. Here the CDR3 reads CASSLRQGNSPLHF. CDR3 coding DNA: TGTGCCAGCAGTTTAAGGCAGGGGAATTCACCCCTCCACTTT.

The rearrangement links TRBV7-6 to TRBJ2-2; no definite D call. V was clipped by 5 bases and J by 6 bases, with 13 bases between them. The length of the CDR3 is 14 residues. Germline CDR1 reads SGHVS; CDR2 reads FNYEAQ. The DNA of the CDR3 is TGTGCCAGCAGCCCGCAACCTAGGGCCGGGGAGCTGTTTTTT. Protein: CASSPQPRAGELFF.

A single count supports this clonotype. The rearrangement uses TRBV7-9 and TRBJ2-1; 9 bases align to TRBD2. Germline V gene sequence: CDR1 SEHNR, CDR2 FQNEAQ (reference sequence). CDR3 length: 18 residues. With 5 bases clipped from V and 4 bases from J, the junction kept 15 bases outside the gene matches. DNA for the CDR3: TGTGCCAGCAGCCCCCGACTAGCGGAGACGGGGATTTACAATGAGCAGTTCTTC. Translating gives CASSPRLAETGIYNEQFF. The variable domain in full, completed from reference TRBV7-9 and TRBJ2-1, reads DTGVSQNPRHKITKRGQNVTFRCDPISEHNRLYWYRQTLGQGPEFLTYFQNEAQLEKSRLLSDRFSAERPKGSFSTLEIQRTEQGDSAMYLCASSPRLAETGIYNEQFFGPGTRLTVL.

DNA of the CDR3: TGCAGTGCTAGAGTCGGTTCATCCAGCCCTTATAGCAATCAGCCCCAGCATTTT. It yields the protein CSARVGSSSPYSNQPQHF. The chain couples TRBV20-1 to TRBJ1-5; D not resolved. The CDR3 is 18 residues long. The germline V gene has CDR1 DFQATT and CDR2 SNEGSKA (reference sequence). Between the trimmed V and J ends, which lost 1 base and 0 bases, there was a span of 19 bases.

The CDR3: CASNIRDSPLHF. In nucleotides, the CDR3 is TGTGCCAGCAACATTCGGGATTCACCCCTCCACTTT. V is TRBV3-1 and J is TRBJ1-6; no clear D. This CDR3 is built from 12 residues. Germline V gene data show CDR1 as LGHDT and CDR2 as YNNKEL (reference sequence). V lost 7 bases to trimming and J lost 8 bases, with 9 bases between them.

This chain connects TRBV7-8 to TRBJ1-6; D is ambiguous. This CDR3 region has 18 residues. With 0 bases removed from V and 3 bases from J, the gap between germline ends came to 15 bases. CDR1 SGHVS and CDR2 FQNEAQ come from the germline V gene. The CDR3 loop reads CASSLARELRLYNSPLHF. CDR3 bases: TGTGCCAGCAGCTTAGCGAGGGAATTAAGACTCTATAATTCACCCCTCCACTTT.

This chain joins TRBV14 and TRBJ1-2; TRBD1 matches at 8 bases. J was trimmed by 7 bases and V by 0 bases; bases with no gene match: 10. The CDR3 totals 16 residues. Looked up from germline, CDR1 is SGHDN and CDR2 is FVKESK. CDR3 sequence (DNA): TGTGCCAGCAGCCAAGACCGGACCCGGGACAGGTTTGGCTACACCTTC. This sequence encodes CASSQDRTRDRFGYTF.

The V call is TRBV29-1, the J call TRBJ2-5; 10 nucleotides line up with TRBD2. Germline V gene sequence: CDR1 SQVTM, CDR2 ANQGSEA. The CDR3 runs to 15 residues. With 4 bases clipped from V and 5 bases from J, the junction kept 10 bases outside the gene matches. CDR3 residues: CSVVSASGRLETQYF. As DNA, the CDR3 is TGCAGCGTTGTATCGGCTAGCGGGAGATTGGAGACCCAGTACTTC.

This clonotype was counted at least ten times. The rearrangement uses TRBV7-2 and TRBJ2-4; 12 bases are a match to TRBD2. The trim removed 4 bases at V and 5 bases at J, leaving 9 bases unmatched. The CDR3 covers 17 residues. Germline CDR1 reads SGHTA; CDR2 reads FQGNSA. CDR3 loop: CASSSQIRLAGENIQYF. CDR3 nucleotides: TGTGCCAGCAGCTCCCAAATTAGACTAGCGGGAGAAAACATTCAGTACTTC.

This clonotype has a handful of counts. The rearrangement uses TRBV20-1 and TRBJ2-1, with 8 bases identical to TRBD2. With V trimmed by 6 bases and J by 9 bases, 28 bases remained unmatched. The germline V gene encodes CDR1 DFQATT and CDR2 SNEGSKA (reference sequence). CDR3 length equals 19 residues. The CDR3 bases are TGCAGTGCAAGAAAGGGGGGCAGGGGCGGGACTAGGACCTTTAGTGAGCAGTTCTTC. Translating it yields CSARKGGRGGTRTFSEQFF.

The chain joins TRBV7-2 to TRBJ1-6, with 11 nucleotides matching TRBD1. Per germline, CDR1 SGHTA and CDR2 FQGNSA. The CDR3 contains 14 residues. V lost 5 bases and J lost 10; bases outside the gene matches: 4. CDR3 protein: CASSPGQGASPLHF. The CDR3 nucleotides read TGTGCCAGCAGCCCCGGACAGGGGGCGTCACCCCTCCACTTT. Full variable domain (missing parts from reference TRBV7-2 and TRBJ1-6): GAGVSQSPSNKVTEKGKDVELRCDPISGHTALYWYRQSLGQGLEFLIYFQGNSAPDKSGLPSDRFSAERTGGSVSTLTIQRTQQEDSAVYLCASSPGQGASPLHFGNGTRLTVT.

The gene calls are TRBV14 and TRBJ2-1; no definite D call. Trimming removed 1 base from V and 12 bases from J, with 13 bases in between. Germline V lookup: CDR1 SGHDN, CDR2 FVKESK. The CDR3 has 13 amino acids. The CDR3 sequence: CASSQAGISLQFF. CDR3 coding DNA: TGTGCCAGCAGCCAAGCGGGTATCTCATTGCAGTTCTTC.